These T cell receptor beta chains were read from a single sample in a study of blood T cell repertoires in COVID-19. TCRdb's copy holds only in-frame clones and misses some; the assay was immunoSEQ multiplex PCR. The sample carries about 250,000 clones, nearly 90% recorded once. The material sequenced was peripheral blood. These receptors were collected from a young man with active or convalescent COVID-19. The CDR3 runs from the conserved cysteine through the conserved F or W. The D gene is left open where the match is weak. Only part of the rows carry a size: once, few, many, or a class if the clone is expanded.

abundance	v_gene	d_gene	j_gene	CDR3aa	CDR3nt
.	TRBV27	TRBD2	TRBJ2-3	CASTSLAGDGDTQYF	TGTGCCAGCACCTCACTAGCGGGAGATGGAGATACGCAGTATTTT
.	TRBV7-2	.	TRBJ2-1	CASSPPPGVNEQFF	TGTGCCAGCAGCCCCCCCCCGGGGGTGAATGAGCAGTTCTTC
.	TRBV5-1	TRBD2	TRBJ2-7	CASSLIGASGTYEQYF	TGCGCCAGCAGCTTGATAGGTGCTAGCGGGACCTACGAGCAGTACTTC
.	TRBV29-1	.	TRBJ1-2	CSVSDMGGFYGYTF	TGCAGCGTGTCCGACATGGGGGGTTTCTATGGCTACACCTTC
.	TRBV10-3	.	TRBJ1-1	CAISESGRETFF	TGTGCCATCAGTGAGTCGGGGAGGGAAACTTTCTTT
.	TRBV6-5	.	TRBJ1-3	CASSLENTIYF	TGTGCCAGCAGCCTTGAGAACACCATATATTTT
.	TRBV7-9	TRBD2	TRBJ2-1	CASSLASGRKTYNEQFF	TGTGCCAGCAGCTTAGCCAGCGGGAGAAAAACCTACAATGAGCAGTTCTTC
.	TRBV10-3	TRBD1	TRBJ2-5	CAISKGTGEETQYF	TGTGCCATCAGTAAAGGGACAGGGGAAGAGACCCAGTACTTC
.	TRBV6-2/TRBV6-3	TRBD2	TRBJ2-7	CASSYGGLAGYEQYF	TGTGCCAGCAGTTACGGGGGGCTAGCGGGATACGAGCAGTACTTC
.	TRBV5-1	.	TRBJ2-5	CASSLGGGETQYF	TGCGCCAGCAGCTTGGGAGGGGGAGAGACCCAGTACTTC
.	TRBV6-5	.	TRBJ1-3	CASIGQSGNTIYF	TGTGCCAGCATCGGACAGTCTGGAAACACCATATATTTT
.	TRBV7-3	.	TRBJ2-2	CASSPKWSGIAGELFF	TGTGCCAGCAGCCCAAAGTGGTCGGGAATCGCCGGGGAGCTGTTTTTT
once	TRBV6-4	.	TRBJ1-1	CASSRGAEGPNTEAFF	TGTGCCAGCAGTCGGGGGGCAGAGGGTCCGAACACTGAAGCTTTCTTT
.	TRBV5-4	TRBD2	TRBJ2-5	CASSTTSGSETQYF	TGTGCCAGCAGCACTACTAGCGGGAGTGAGACCCAGTACTTC
.	TRBV3-1/TRBV3-2	TRBD2	TRBJ2-3	CASSQEGGGRVSSTDTQYF	TGTGCCAGCAGCCAAGAAGGTGGCGGGAGGGTTTCTAGCACAGATACGCAGTATTTT
once	TRBV30	.	TRBJ1-4	CAWSGLRSGKLFF	TGTGCCTGGAGTGGGCTTCGGTCAGGAAAACTGTTTTTT
once	TRBV2	.	TRBJ1-2	CASSQYRSGYTF	TGTGCCAGCAGTCAGTACAGATCTGGCTACACCTTC